This entry lists 22 T cell receptor beta chains sequenced from one sample in a study of T cell responses to AZD1222 COVID-19 vaccine (dated by TCRdb to about 2021). Libraries came from the immunoSEQ multiplex PCR assay. What TCRdb holds here is the immuneACCESS table cut down to in-frame rearrangements. Part of the clones is not present; checked against another copy, under half of the missing clones reflect an unresolved V gene, and the others are unexplained. The sample table shows over 100,000 clones, and over 75% are seen once. Clones ranked in the top ten supply about 3.5% of the sample. The time point label of this sample denotes: baseline before first vaccination. The source was peripheral blood, collected on day 0 of AZD1222 vaccination. The receptors here all came from an adult in good health.

Of note for this clone: A read error may account for a junction end that differs from germline. The chain uses TRBV12-5 and TRBJ1-5; 7 bases agree with TRBD1. The CDR3 is made up of 14 amino acids. Germline CDR1 is LGHNT and CDR2 is FRNRAP. The CDR3 nucleotides read TGTGCTAGTGGCAAGGGACAGACAAATCGGCCCCAGCATTTT. It specifies CASGKGQTNRPQHF. Looking up the rest from reference TRBV12-5 and TRBJ1-5 gives the full variable domain: DARVTQTPRHKVTEMGQEVTMRCQPILGHNTVFWYRQTMMQGLELLAYFRNRAPLDDSGMPKDRFSAEMPDATLATLKIQPSEPRDSAVYFCASGKGQTNRPQHFGDGTRLSIL.

The chain employs TRBV13 and TRBJ2-7; 12 bases are shared with TRBD2. V lost 5 bases and J lost 1; bases outside the gene matches: 3. The germline CDR1 and CDR2 sequences are PRHDT and FYEKMQ (reference sequence). The CDR3 runs 15 residues. The CDR3 DNA is TGTGCCAGCAGCCTTACTAGCGGGGGGTCCTACGAGCAGTACTTC. Encoded protein: CASSLTSGGSYEQYF.

The J gene is TRBJ2-3, the V gene TRBV5-1; D remains unclear. Germline V gene sequence: CDR1 SGHRS, CDR2 YFSETQ. The CDR3 runs to 12 residues. The germline V and J ends were trimmed by 0 bases and 5 bases, with 4 bases remaining between them. As DNA, the CDR3 is TGCGCCAGCAGCTTGGTACAAGATACGCAGTATTTT. Translation: CASSLVQDTQYF.

This chain connects TRBV4-3 to TRBJ1-1; D not certain. The germline V gene encodes CDR1 LGHNA and CDR2 YSLEER. V lost 6 bases, J lost 4 bases, and 9 bases lay in between. This CDR3 comprises 12 residues. The chain's CDR3 is CASSGLGTEAFF. CDR3 in DNA: TGCGCCAGCAGTGGGCTGGGCACTGAAGCTTTCTTT.

Only a few counts were recorded for this clone. This chain links TRBV5-1 with TRBJ2-3; 12 bases agree with TRBD2. CDR3 length: 16 residues. The junction had 6 bases not matched to a gene; V was cut back by 4 bases and J by 3 bases. Germline lookup yields CDR1 SGHRS and CDR2 YFSETQ. DNA of the CDR3: TGCGCCAGCAGCGAAGGACTAGCGGGGCCGACAGATACGCAGTATTTT. It codes for CASSEGLAGPTDTQYF.

The genes are TRBV7-9 and TRBJ1-4; no reliable D call. This CDR3 region has 12 residues. The germline V gene has CDR1 SEHNR and CDR2 FQNEAQ (reference sequence). Trimming took off 5 bases at V and 8 bases at J, with 9 bases between the two ends. The CDR3, as DNA: TGTGCCAGCAGCACCACCCAGGAAAAACTGTTTTTT. Protein product: CASSTTQEKLFF.

The chain recombines TRBV5-5 with TRBJ2-7; the D is unclear. This CDR3 spans 13 amino acids. Germline values: CDR1 SGHKS, CDR2 YYEKEE (reference sequence). V shed 4 bases and J shed 0 bases, with 8 bases lying between them. The CDR3 sequence: CASSAGYSYEQYF. The CDR3 DNA reads as TGTGCCAGCAGCGCCGGTTACTCCTACGAGCAGTACTTC.

This chain connects TRBV5-8 to TRBJ2-7; 10 nucleotides align to TRBD2. The ends lost 6 bases at V and 5 bases at J; junction bases unmatched: 8. CDR3 length: 14 amino acids. Per the germline V gene, CDR1 is SGHTS and CDR2 is YDEGEE. CDR3 DNA: TGTGCCAGCACCATCAGCGGGGGGGCCCACGAGCAGTACTTC. Translation gives CASTISGGAHEQYF.

CDR3 sequence (DNA): TGTGCCAGCAGCTTGGTGAACGGCTACACCTTC. It encodes CASSLVNGYTF. The chain recombines TRBV5-6 with TRBJ1-2, with D unresolved. The CDR3 is 11 amino acids. Trimming cost V 0 bases and J 8 bases, with 5 bases left between them. CDR1 is SGHDT and CDR2 is YYEEEE in the germline V gene. Drawing the rest from reference TRBV5-6 and TRBJ1-2, the complete variable domain is DAGVTQSPTHLIKTRGQQVTLRCSPKSGHDTVSWYQQALGQGPQFIFQYYEEEERQRGNFPDRFSGHQFPNYSSELNVNALLLGDSALYLCASSLVNGYTFGSGTRLTVV.

The J gene is TRBJ2-7, the V gene TRBV6-6, with 7 bases that match TRBD1. CDR1 and CDR2 from the germline V gene are MNHNY and SVGAGI (reference sequence). CDR3 length: 14 residues. The V segment lost 5 bases and the J segment 7 bases; nucleotides outside the gene matches: 11. CDR3 sequence reads: CASSNTQAGGEQYF. The CDR3 nucleotides are TGTGCCAGCAGTAACACACAGGCAGGGGGTGAGCAGTACTTC.

This sequence joins TRBV9 and TRBJ1-3; D is perhaps TRBD1 (5 bases). This CDR3 has 15 residues. V was cut by 2 bases and J by 6 bases, with 15 bases left in between. Germline CDR1 is SGDLS and CDR2 is YYNGEE. The CDR3 here is CASSVQGTQSNTIYF. The CDR3 coding sequence is TGTGCCAGCAGCGTTCAGGGCACCCAATCAAACACCATATATTTT. The full variable domain, its missing parts supplied by reference TRBV9 and TRBJ1-3, is DSGVTQTPKHLITATGQRVTLRCSPRSGDLSVYWYQQSLDQGLQFLIQYYNGEERAKGNILERFSAQQFPDLHSELNLSSLELGDSALYFCASSVQGTQSNTIYFGEGSWLTVV.

The rearrangement uses TRBV19 and TRBJ2-4, with 9 bases aligning to TRBD1. The junction had 9 bases not matched to a gene; V was cut back by 6 bases and J by 3 bases. The CDR3 is made up of 16 amino acids. CDR1 is LNHDA and CDR2 is SQIVND in the germline V gene (reference sequence). This chain's CDR3 is CASRTTGGLGKNIQYF. The DNA for the CDR3 is TGTGCCAGTAGAACTACAGGGGGCTTAGGCAAAAACATTCAGTACTTC. The variable domain in full, with the rest retrieved from reference TRBV19 and TRBJ2-4, is DGGITQSPKYLFRKEGQNVTLSCEQNLNHDAMYWYRQDPGQGLRLIYYSQIVNDFQKGDIAEGYSVSREKKESFPLTVTSAQKNPTAFYLCASRTTGGLGKNIQYFGAGTRLSVL.

V gene TRBV6-5 combines with J gene TRBJ2-5, with TRBD1 matching over 9 bases. V gave up 4 bases and J gave up 2 bases; unmatched junction bases: 2. This CDR3 contains 14 residues. Germline lookup yields CDR1 MNHEY and CDR2 SVGAGI. CDR3 region: CASSWDREQETQYF. CDR3 nucleotides: TGTGCCAGCAGTTGGGACAGGGAACAAGAGACCCAGTACTTC.

CDR3 protein: CASSRTGISSYEQYF. The CDR3, as DNA: TGTGCCAGCAGCCGGACGGGAATATCCTCCTACGAGCAGTACTTC. The V and J genes are TRBV6-2 or TRBV6-3 and TRBJ2-7, with a weak D call TRBD2 (5 bases). Trimming stripped 6 bases from V and 0 bases from J, with 15 bases between. Germline V gene data show CDR1 as MNHEY and CDR2 as SVGEGT. The length of the CDR3 is 15 residues.

The V call is TRBV9, the J call TRBJ1-2; D is unclear. There are 14 residues in the CDR3. Germline V lookup: CDR1 SGDLS, CDR2 YYNGEE. Trimming took off 0 bases at V and 8 bases at J, with 14 bases between the two ends. DNA of the CDR3: TGTGCCAGCAGCGTAGACTTTCCTGGAGGGGGCTACACCTTC. As protein: CASSVDFPGGGYTF.

The chain links TRBV5-1 to TRBJ1-2; D might be TRBD1 (5 bases). Germline-derived CDR1 and CDR2 are SGHRS and YFSETQ. CDR3 length: 14 residues. Between the trimmed V and J ends, which lost 1 base and 1 base, there was a span of 8 bases. This chain's CDR3 is CASSLSGFNYGYTF. Here the CDR3 DNA reads TGCGCCAGCAGCTTGTCAGGGTTTAACTATGGCTACACCTTC.

The V and J genes are TRBV13 and TRBJ1-1; D uncertain. Germline CDR1 is PRHDT and CDR2 is FYEKMQ (reference sequence). V lost 1 base, J lost 1 base, and 4 bases lay in between. The length of the CDR3 is 13 residues. The CDR3 coding sequence is TGTGCCAGCAGCTTAGCTCGGAACACTGAAGCTTTCTTT. Translated, it gives CASSLARNTEAFF.

V and J are TRBV7-3 and TRBJ2-4, with 7 bases that match TRBD2. CDR3 length: 13 amino acids. Unmatched junction bases numbered 4, after V lost 3 bases and J lost 8 bases. Germline CDR1 reads SGHTA; CDR2 reads FQGTGA. The CDR3 loop is CASSFREGDIQYF. Here the CDR3 DNA reads TGTGCCAGCAGCTTCAGGGAGGGTGACATTCAGTACTTC.

This clone was observed a single time. V gene TRBV7-9 combines with J gene TRBJ2-3; the match to TRBD2 covers 7 bases. The V gene end was trimmed by 4 bases and the J gene end by 1 base; junction bases not matched to a gene: 11. The CDR3 consists of 17 residues. From germline, CDR1 is SEHNR and CDR2 FQNEAQ (reference sequence). CDR3 in amino acids: CASSSGGGGPRTDTQYF. CDR3 coding DNA: TGTGCCAGCAGCTCGGGTGGCGGGGGACCCCGCACAGATACGCAGTATTTT.

The rearrangement joins TRBV19 to TRBJ1-5; D is undetermined. The CDR3 has 13 residues. The V end lost 3 bases, the J end lost 5 bases, and 8 bases lay between the germline ends. Germline values: CDR1 LNHDA, CDR2 SQIVND (reference sequence). The CDR3 reads CASSMGSYQPQHF. The CDR3 nucleotides are TGTGCCAGTAGTATGGGATCTTATCAGCCCCAGCATTTT.

This chain uses TRBV10-2 with TRBJ1-2, with a weak D call TRBD1 (6 bases). Trimming shortened V by 3 bases and J by 1 base, and 15 bases separated the two germline ends. This CDR3 contains 16 residues. From germline, CDR1 is WSHSY and CDR2 SAAADI. The CDR3 DNA reads TGCGCCAGCAGTGATGACTCAGGGGCCTATAACTATGGCTACACCTTC. The encoded protein is CASSDDSGAYNYGYTF.

This chain joins TRBV5-6 and TRBJ1-1; no firm D call. CDR1 SGHDT and CDR2 YYEEEE come from the germline V gene. V was cut by 2 bases and J by 0 bases, with 11 bases left in between. The CDR3 covers 15 residues. Here the CDR3 reads CASSFGMPMNTEAFF. The CDR3 DNA sequence: TGTGCCAGCAGCTTTGGAATGCCCATGAACACTGAAGCTTTCTTT.